One sample yielded the 26 T cell receptor beta chains listed below, sequenced in a study of cytomegalovirus exposure and HLA in healthy donors. Primers for the PCR totalled 60 Vbeta and 13 Jbeta. The assay was immunoSEQ multiplex PCR, and TCRdb's table has in-frame clones only and misses some. The repertoire consists of around 95,000 clones, with around 76% occurring once and the leading ten covering about a tenth. Sequencing input: PBMCs. The receptors stem from a man aged 30 to 39 in good health and CMV-seropositive.

This chain uses TRBV19 with TRBJ1-5; the D is unclear. Trimming stripped 7 bases from V and 2 bases from J, with 15 bases between. Germline values: CDR1 LNHDA, CDR2 SQIVND (reference sequence). The CDR3 covers 15 residues. The chain's CDR3 is CASIPHGQGNQPQHF. In nucleotides, the CDR3 is TGTGCCAGTATCCCCCATGGGCAGGGCAATCAGCCCCAGCATTTT.

The rearrangement joins TRBV30 to TRBJ2-1, with a possible D match to TRBD1 (6 bases). CDR3 length equals 16 residues. Germline CDR1 is GTSNPN and CDR2 is SVGIG (reference sequence). Between the trimmed V and J ends, which lost 0 bases and 4 bases, there was a span of 16 bases. CDR3 bases: TGTGCCTGGAGTGTACGTCCTTGGACAGCTTACAATGAGCAGTTCTTC. It yields the protein CAWSVRPWTAYNEQFF.

The chain combines TRBV11-3 with TRBJ1-2, with 9 bases fitting TRBD1. V was clipped by 9 bases and J by 7 bases; unmatched bases: 15. The CDR3 has 15 residues. The germline V gene has CDR1 SGHNT and CDR2 YENEEA. CDR3 sequence (DNA): TGTGCCAGAAACGGACAGGGGTACGCCGCGAGTGGCTACACCTTC. Protein product: CARNGQGYAASGYTF. Full variable domain (outside the CDR3, taken from reference TRBV11-3 and TRBJ1-2): EAGVVQSPRYKIIEKKQPVAFWCNPISGHNTLYWYLQNLGQGPELLIRYENEEAVDDSQLPKDRFSAERLKGVDSTLKIQPAELGDSAVYLCARNGQGYAASGYTFGSGTRLTVV.

The gene calls are TRBV12-5 and TRBJ1-6; 10 bases fit TRBD1. From germline, CDR1 is LGHNT and CDR2 FRNRAP. The V and J ends lost 4 bases and 10 bases, in that order; junction bases with no gene match: 10. CDR3 length: 16 residues. Written as DNA, the CDR3 is TGTGCTAGTGGTTCGAGGACAGGGGGGTTTAGCTCACCCCTCCACTTT. Protein: CASGSRTGGFSSPLHF.

The chain joins TRBV9 to TRBJ1-5; D not resolved. CDR3 length: 14 residues. The germline V and J ends were trimmed by 3 bases and 5 bases, with 12 bases remaining between them. The germline V gene has CDR1 SGDLS and CDR2 YYNGEE. CDR3 coding DNA: TGTGCCAGCAGCGACCGCGGCGGGGATCAGCCCCAGCATTTT. It codes for CASSDRGGDQPQHF.

The chain links TRBV9 to TRBJ2-5, with a weak D call TRBD2 (6 bases). Germline V lookup: CDR1 SGDLS, CDR2 YYNGEE. V was pared by 3 bases and J by 1 base, with 10 bases between. The CDR3 loop spans 14 amino acids. In nucleotides, the CDR3 is TGTGCCAGCAGCGAGGGACTCCGCCAAGAGACCCAGTACTTC. Residues: CASSEGLRQETQYF.

The rearrangement links TRBV30 to TRBJ1-2, with D maybe TRBD1 (5 bases). Germline V gene lookup returns CDR1 GTSNPN and CDR2 SVGIG (reference sequence). The CDR3 loop spans 13 amino acids. V gave up 1 base and J gave up 3 bases, with 9 bases separating them. CDR3: CAWSADSYYGYTF. The DNA for the CDR3 is TGTGCCTGGAGTGCTGACAGTTACTATGGCTACACCTTC.

Comment on this clone: This same CDR3 is encoded by further DNA sequences in the sample. The gene calls are TRBV19 and TRBJ1-2, with TRBD1 identical over 8 bases. The CDR3 has 15 amino acids. V was clipped by 2 bases and J by 4 bases; unmatched bases: 6. Looked up from germline, CDR1 is LNHDA and CDR2 is SQIVND (reference sequence). DNA for the CDR3: TGTGCCAGTAGTATATCCGGGACAGGATCCTATGGCTACACCTTC. As protein: CASSISGTGSYGYTF.

This chain uses TRBV6-6 with TRBJ1-1; tentative D call: TRBD1 (5 bases). The V end was cut by 6 bases, the J end by 0 bases, with 11 bases between. Looked up from germline, CDR1 is MNHNY and CDR2 is SVGAGI (reference sequence). There are 14 residues in the CDR3. Here the CDR3 reads CASRDQGVNTEAFF. The CDR3 nucleotides read TGTGCCAGCAGGGATCAGGGCGTGAACACTGAAGCTTTCTTT.

The CDR3 region has the DNA TGTGCCAGCAGACGAGATCAAGCTATCCACGAGCAGTACTTC. It is translated as CASRRDQAIHEQYF. The chain recombines TRBV5-8 with TRBJ2-7; no firm D call. Trimming stripped 5 bases from V and 5 bases from J, with 17 bases between. Germline V gene data show CDR1 as SGHTS and CDR2 as YDEGEE. There are 14 residues in the CDR3.

The V and J genes are TRBV7-3 and TRBJ2-1; TRBD1 aligns across 10 bases. This CDR3 has 14 amino acids. V was clipped by 5 bases and J by 6 bases; unmatched bases: 4. CDR1 is SGHTA, CDR2 FQGTGA, per germline. CDR3 bases: TGTGCCAGCAGCGGACAGGGGGTGCTCAATGAGCAGTTCTTC. This sequence encodes CASSGQGVLNEQFF. Full variable domain (outside the CDR3, taken from reference TRBV7-3 and TRBJ2-1): GAGVSQTPSNKVTEKGKYVELRCDPISGHTALYWYRQSLGQGPEFLIYFQGTGAADDSGLPNDRFFAVRPEGSVSTLKIQRTERGDSAVYLCASSGQGVLNEQFFGPGTRLTVL.

The V call is TRBV27, the J call TRBJ1-4, with D possibly TRBD1 on 5 matching bases. Per the germline V gene, CDR1 is MNHEY and CDR2 is SMNVEV (reference sequence). The CDR3 runs to 15 residues. V was clipped by 0 bases and J by 4 bases, with 9 bases between them. CDR3 in DNA: TGTGCCAGCAGTTTATCAGGGGCGATTAATGAAAAACTGTTTTTT. Its protein product is CASSLSGAINEKLFF. Using reference TRBV27 and TRBJ1-4 for the parts outside the CDR3, the full variable domain is EAQVTQNPRYLITVTGKKLTVTCSQNMNHEYMSWYRQDPGLGLRQIYYSMNVEVTDKGDVPEGYKVSRKEKRNFPLILESPSPNQTSLYFCASSLSGAINEKLFFGSGTQLSVL.

This chain uses TRBV30 with TRBJ2-7, with unresolved D. The CDR3 extends over 14 amino acids. Per germline, CDR1 GTSNPN and CDR2 SVGIG (reference sequence). V was clipped by 7 bases and J by 1 base, with 17 bases between them. In DNA form, the CDR3 reads TGTGCCTTGACGAAGAGGCGTCAGTCCTACGAGCAGTACTTC. Its translation is CALTKRRQSYEQYF.

The CDR3 protein is CASSASGGAQETQYF. The CDR3 nucleotides are TGTGCCAGCAGTGCTAGCGGGGGGGCCCAAGAGACCCAGTACTTC. The chain uses TRBV6-4 and TRBJ2-5; TRBD2 agrees at 12 bases. The CDR3 totals 15 residues. CDR1 is MRHNA and CDR2 is SNTAGT in the germline V gene. The junction had 1 base not matched to a gene; V was cut back by 4 bases and J by 1 base.

Only a few counts were recorded for this clone. The rearrangement uses TRBV5-1 and TRBJ2-2; TRBD1 is a possible D gene (5 bases). Trimming shortened V by 6 bases and J by 4 bases, and 19 bases separated the two germline ends. The germline CDR1 and CDR2 sequences are SGHRS and YFSETQ. CDR3 length: 16 residues. This chain's CDR3 is CASMDTSTVLTGELFF. For the CDR3, the DNA is TGCGCCAGCATGGATACCTCGACAGTGCTCACCGGGGAGCTGTTTTTT.

The chain recombines TRBV2 with TRBJ1-1; 7 bases align to TRBD1. The CDR3 sequence is 14 residues long. Germline V gene sequence: CDR1 SNHLY, CDR2 FYNNEI. J lost 5 bases, V lost 8 bases, and 11 bases had no gene match. The DNA of the CDR3 is TGTGCCAGCTTACAGGGGCTCGGAAGGACTGAAGCTTTCTTT. Translation: CASLQGLGRTEAFF.

As DNA, the CDR3 is TGTGCCAGCAACGAGAGGCCCTATAGCAATCAGCCCCAGCATTTT. Protein sequence: CASNERPYSNQPQHF. The chain employs TRBV2 and TRBJ1-5, with D hard to call. The V end was cut by 7 bases, the J end by 0 bases, with 13 bases between. The germline CDR1 and CDR2 sequences are SNHLY and FYNNEI. The CDR3 consists of 15 residues.

The chain combines TRBV9 with TRBJ2-5; 11 nucleotides line up with TRBD2. J gave up 4 bases and V 4 bases, and 3 bases lay outside the gene matches. CDR1 is SGDLS, CDR2 YYNGEE, per germline. CDR3 length: 14 residues. The CDR3 is CASSPGTSGETQYF. The CDR3 nucleotides read TGTGCCAGCAGCCCCGGGACTAGCGGAGAGACCCAGTACTTC.

The rearrangement joins TRBV15 to TRBJ2-3; 10 nucleotides agree with TRBD2. The J segment lost 4 bases and the V segment lost 5 bases, leaving 6 bases of the junction unmatched. CDR1 and CDR2 from the germline V gene are LNHNV and YYDKDF (reference sequence). The CDR3 is 15 amino acids. The CDR3 region is CATSATSGASDTQYF. DNA of the CDR3: TGTGCCACCAGCGCAACTAGCGGGGCCTCAGATACGCAGTATTTT.

V and J are TRBV7-2 and TRBJ2-5; 7 bases are a match to TRBD2. With V trimmed by 2 bases and J by 5 bases, 11 bases remained unmatched. This CDR3 has 16 amino acids. CDR1 and CDR2 from the germline V gene are SGHTA and FQGNSA. The chain's CDR3 is CASSLSPSGFYETQYF. CDR3 coding DNA: TGTGCCAGCAGCTTATCTCCTAGCGGATTCTATGAGACCCAGTACTTC.

The chain employs TRBV30 and TRBJ1-6, with unresolved D. The CDR3 is 13 amino acids. In germline, CDR1 is GTSNPN, CDR2 SVGIG (reference sequence). The V gene lost 3 bases and the J gene lost 7 bases, with 10 bases spanning the gap. In nucleotides, the CDR3 is TGTGCCTGGAGGAAGAGGCCGAATTCACCCCTCCACTTT. Residues: CAWRKRPNSPLHF.

The chain employs TRBV19 and TRBJ2-7, with D possibly TRBD1 on 6 matching bases. This CDR3 spans 17 amino acids. Germline V gives CDR1 LNHDA, CDR2 SQIVND (reference sequence). Trimming cost V 4 bases and J 6 bases, with 25 bases left between them. The CDR3, as DNA: TGTGCCAGTAGTACGTACTCCGGGACACCCTACCCACTCGAGCAGTACTTC. Its protein is CASSTYSGTPYPLEQYF. The full variable domain, rest sourced from reference TRBV19 and TRBJ2-7, is DGGITQSPKYLFRKEGQNVTLSCEQNLNHDAMYWYRQDPGQGLRLIYYSQIVNDFQKGDIAEGYSVSREKKESFPLTVTSAQKNPTAFYLCASSTYSGTPYPLEQYFGPGTRLTVT.

As for this clone: The identical CDR3 is also encoded by other nucleotide sequences in the sample. The V gene is TRBV6-4, the J gene TRBJ2-3; the match to TRBD2 covers 13 bases. Germline V lookup: CDR1 MRHNA, CDR2 SNTAGT. The CDR3 extends over 15 amino acids. The V segment lost 6 bases and the J segment 3 bases; nucleotides outside the gene matches: 3. The CDR3 region has the DNA TGTGCCAGCAGCGAGACTAGCGGGGGGACAGATACGCAGTATTTT. Protein sequence: CASSETSGGTDTQYF.

By share of the sample, this clone is medium-sized. This sequence joins TRBV6-1 and TRBJ2-6, with D possibly matching TRBD2 (5 bases). Trimming shortened V by 1 base and J by 2 bases, and 6 bases separated the two germline ends. CDR1 MNHNS and CDR2 SASEGT come from the germline V gene. CDR3 length equals 15 residues. The CDR3 nucleotides are TGTGCCAGCAGTGAAGACGGGACTGGGGCCAACGTCCTGACTTTC. Translated: CASSEDGTGANVLTF.

J is TRBJ2-7 and V is TRBV23-1; 9 bases are a match to TRBD1. TRBV23-1 is annotated as an ORF whose role is uncertain. The CDR3 runs 14 residues. Trimming took 8 bases from V and 6 from J; bases not matched to a gene: 11. The CDR3 spells CASGDPGQGPEQYF. DNA of the CDR3: TGCGCCAGCGGCGATCCGGGACAGGGTCCCGAGCAGTACTTC.

This chain uses TRBV28 with TRBJ1-2; D might be TRBD1 (6 bases). V was pared by 3 bases and J by 3 bases, with 11 bases between. CDR3 length equals 14 residues. The germline CDR1 and CDR2 sequences are MDHEN and SYDVKM. The CDR3 DNA reads TGTGCCAGCAGTTTGACAGGCGATTACTATGGCTACACCTTC. Translation gives CASSLTGDYYGYTF.